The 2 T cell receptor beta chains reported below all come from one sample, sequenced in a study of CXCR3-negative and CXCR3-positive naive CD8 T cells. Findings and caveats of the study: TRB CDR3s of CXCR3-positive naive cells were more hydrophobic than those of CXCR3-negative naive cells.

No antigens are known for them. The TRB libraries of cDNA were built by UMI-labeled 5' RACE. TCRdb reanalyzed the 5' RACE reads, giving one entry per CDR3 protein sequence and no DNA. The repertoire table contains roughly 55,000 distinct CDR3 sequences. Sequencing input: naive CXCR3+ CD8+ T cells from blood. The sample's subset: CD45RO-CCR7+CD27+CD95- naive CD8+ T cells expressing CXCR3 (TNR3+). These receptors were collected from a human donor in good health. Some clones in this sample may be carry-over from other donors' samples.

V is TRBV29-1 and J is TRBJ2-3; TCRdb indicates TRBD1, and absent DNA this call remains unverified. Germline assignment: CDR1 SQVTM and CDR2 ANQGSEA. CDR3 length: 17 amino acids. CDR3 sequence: CSGKKLQDRISTDTQYF.

CDR3 in amino acids: CASSTAENYGYTF. The chain joins TRBV12-3 or TRBV12-4 to TRBJ1-2. The CDR3 runs to 13 residues.